This T cell receptor beta chain was captured by sequencing in a study of T cell clones after liver transplantation. Study context: Three of the eight recipients were HCV-positive; the rest had non-autoimmune, non-viral transplant indications.

The germline V gene encodes CDR1 MNHEY and CDR2 SMNVEV (reference sequence). The V gene lost 2 bases and the J gene lost 0 bases, with 5 bases spanning the gap. The CDR3 extends over 13 amino acids. Only in-frame clones appear in the TCRdb table, and some are missing; sequencing was by immunoSEQ multiplex PCR. The sample includes 20,000 to 25,000 clones, 85% to 95% of them seen just once. This sequence was found in a human patient who received a liver transplant. T cells may partly derive from the graft donor. This specimen was CD8+ T cells from blood, taken less than 27 months after liver transplant. This chain connects TRBV27 to TRBJ2-7, with unresolved D. CDR3 nucleotides: TGTGCCAGCAGTTTAGGCAACTCCTACGAGCAGTACTTC. Its protein product is CASSLGNSYEQYF.